This T cell receptor beta chain emerged from a study of shared clonotypes between healthy human individuals. Findings and limits, study-wide: A few donors had 5% to 6.5% of their naive CD4 clonotypes in common.

The method was immunoSEQ multiplex PCR; TCRdb's version includes in-frame clones alone and lacks a portion of them. Of approximately 2.3 million clones detected, approximately 95% appear once; the ten largest clones hold 0.39%. Comments on this clone: The antigen is not known. The sample holds other DNA sequences that translate to the same CDR3.

The CDR3 has 13 residues. CDR1 and CDR2 from the germline V gene are SEHNR and FQNEAQ (reference sequence). With 9 bases removed from V and 2 bases from J, the gap between germline ends came to 13 bases. The receptor was isolated from a young man in good health. Some clones in this sample may be carry-over from other donors' samples. The rearrangement links TRBV7-9 to TRBJ1-1; perhaps TRBD1 as D (6 bases). What was sequenced was naive CD4+ T cells from PBMCs. The subset: CD45RA+ positively selected. The CDR3 sequence: CASSRGGNTEAFF. Written as DNA, the CDR3 is TGTGCCAGTAGTAGGGGGGGAAACACTGAAGCTTTCTTT.